This TCR beta chain derives from a study of T-cell memory formation after mild COVID-19. Study-level results: Shrinking CD4+ clones were chiefly CM and EM; CD8+ ones were chiefly EMRA.

As for this clonotype: No antigen is known for it.

V dropped 3 bases and J dropped 7 bases, with 17 bases sitting between them. The CDR3 sequence is 15 residues long. The germline V gene has CDR1 SGHRS and CDR2 YFSETQ. The 5'RACE method, run with constant-segment primers, produced TCR alpha and TCR beta cDNA libraries (carrying sample barcodes and UMIs). One entry per CDR3 protein results from TCRdb running MiXCR on the 5' RACE reads. The sample lists roughly 350,000 distinct CDR3 sequences, about 21% occurring once. J is TRBJ2-1 and V is TRBV5-1; D may correspond to TRBD1 or TRBD2 (5 bases each). The TCR sequence derives from an adult woman who had mild COVID-19 (a few samples of this study predate the infection). Cell type and time point are not known. Sequencing was performed on PBMCs or a T cell subset sorted from them (not recorded which). The CDR3 DNA is TGCGCCAGCAGCTCCAGGGTAGGAACGGGGAATGAGCAGTTCTTC. The encoded protein is CASSSRVGTGNEQFF.